This is a list of T cell receptor beta chains from one sample in a study of molecular identifiers for immune sequencing clone quantification. TCRdb reanalysed the PCR reads using MiXCR and keeps one entry per CDR3 protein. The table records about 630,000 distinct CDR3 sequences, approximately 24% of them present only once. The sample comprised naive CD8+ T cells from blood, with Jurkat cell RNA spiked in. These receptors all come from a human donor in good health. Some libraries in this study had Jurkat cell RNA spiked in. CDR3s include the opening cysteine and the closing phenylalanine or tryptophan. Each record gives: D gene, clone size, J gene, V gene, CDR3 protein, CDR3 DNA. D genes are given only for firm matches. Some rows have no size entry. The others give once, few or many, or a class for an expanded clone.

- - TRBJ1-2 TRBV6-1 CASTTGGFYGYTF TGTGCCAGTACCACAGGAGGGTTCTATGGCTACACCTTC
- few TRBJ1-1 TRBV19 CASSAFWEGANTEAFF TGTGCCAGTAGTGCCTTTTGGGAGGGAGCGAACACTGAAGCTTTCTTT
- - TRBJ2-7 TRBV5-1 CVSSLGPSYEQYF TGCGTCAGCAGCTTGGGTCCCTCCTACGAGCAGTACTTC
- few TRBJ1-6 TRBV5-4 CASSLTAFSYNSPLHF TGTGCCAGCAGCCTTACAGCCTTCTCCTATAATTCACCCCTCCACTTT
TRBD1 few TRBJ1-1 TRBV30 CAWSVGIQGASNTEAFF TGTGCCTGGAGCGTGGGAATACAGGGGGCATCGAACACTGAAGCTTTCTTT
- - TRBJ2-2 TRBV3-1 CASSQTTSLNTGELFF TGTGCCAGCAGCCAGACGACTAGTTTGAACACCGGGGAGCTGTTTTTT
- few TRBJ2-3 TRBV6-2/TRBV6-3 CASSYPRGFDTDTQYF TGTGCCAGCAGTTACCCACGGGGTTTTGATACAGATACGCAGTATTTT
TRBD1 once TRBJ2-7 TRBV7-6 CASSLDRGQRFDEQYF TGTGCCAGCAGCTTAGACAGGGGGCAGAGGTTCGACGAGCAGTACTTC
- few TRBJ2-7 TRBV19 CASTQGNEQYF TGTGCCAGTACCCAAGGTAACGAGCAGTACTTC
TRBD1 many TRBJ2-3 TRBV6-2/TRBV6-3 CASSYEDQGGTTDTQYF TGTGCCAGCAGTTACGAAGATCAAGGGGGCACCACAGATACGCAGTATTTT
- - TRBJ2-3 TRBV27 CASSAYTASTDTQYF TGTGCCAGCAGTGCGTATACGGCTAGCACAGATACGCAGTATTTT
TRBD1 - TRBJ2-3 TRBV7-6 CAGSLPTGVGADTQYF TGTGCCGGCAGCTTACCCACAGGGGTAGGCGCAGATACGCAGTATTTT
- many TRBJ2-1 TRBV7-9 CASSFSGVGAYNEQFF TGTGCCAGCAGCTTCTCAGGGGTTGGGGCCTACAATGAGCAGTTCTTC
TRBD2 - TRBJ2-7 TRBV30 CAWSVMSSGTWYEQYF TGTGCCTGGAGTGTAATGTCTAGCGGGACTTGGTACGAGCAGTACTTC
TRBD1 - TRBJ1-1 TRBV6-2/TRBV6-3 CASSYLRQGGTEAFF TGTGCCAGCAGTTACCTCCGACAGGGCGGAACTGAAGCTTTCTTT
- few TRBJ2-7 TRBV5-1 CASSLVGAMSYEQYF TGCGCCAGCAGCTTGGTGGGGGCTATGTCCTACGAGCAGTACTTC
TRBD2 - TRBJ2-7 TRBV7-9 CASSHSLAGGDYAQYF TGTGCCAGCAGCCATTCCCTAGCGGGGGGTGACTACGCGCAGTACTTC
- many TRBJ2-7 TRBV4-1 CASSQGAVAYEQYF TGCGCCAGCAGCCAAGGCGCGGTTGCCTACGAGCAGTACTTC
- many TRBJ2-3 TRBV6-5 CASSPGRLGSTDTQYF TGTGCCAGCAGTCCGGGCCGACTAGGTAGCACAGATACGCAGTATTTT
- - TRBJ2-7 TRBV27 CASRGETYELYF TGTGCCAGCAGGGGCGAGACCTACGAGCTGTACTTC
- few TRBJ1-1 TRBV20-1 CSASLTGVNTEAFF TGCAGTGCTAGCCTGACAGGCGTGAACACTGAAGCTTTCTTT
TRBD1 few TRBJ2-1 TRBV28 CASSLDRESPYNEQFF TGTGCCAGCAGTTTAGACAGGGAGTCCCCCTACAATGAGCAGTTCTTC
- few TRBJ2-1 TRBV27 CASSSGMLLANEQFF TGTGCCAGCAGTTCCGGAATGTTACTAGCTAATGAGCAGTTCTTC
TRBD2 many TRBJ2-3 TRBV14 CASSQKLAGAADTQYF TGTGCCAGCAGCCAAAAACTAGCGGGAGCTGCAGATACGCAGTATTTT
- many TRBJ1-1 TRBV2 CASSVGPNTEAFF TGTGCCAGCAGTGTTGGTCCCAACACTGAAGCTTTCTTT
- many TRBJ1-1 TRBV7-9 CASSLFAPNTEAFF TGTGCCAGCAGCTTATTTGCCCCGAACACTGAAGCTTTCTTT
TRBD1 many TRBJ1-1 TRBV6-5 CASSPDRDVTEAFF TGTGCCAGCAGCCCTGACAGGGATGTGACTGAAGCTTTCTTT